Sequencing of this T cell receptor (beta chain) was carried out in a study of response to subunit inactivated influenza vaccine. The junction had 4 bases not matched to a gene; V was cut back by 3 bases and J by 2 bases. The germline V gene has CDR1 SGHRS and CDR2 YFSETQ. The CDR3 extends over 16 amino acids. From the RT-PCR reads, TCRdb called clonotypes with MiXCR, one entry per CDR3 protein. The repertoire holds roughly 550,000 distinct CDR3 sequences, with roughly 25% as singletons. This clonotype was observed a few times. Another study also made use of these data, one on T cells expressing NK-cell markers. This second study says: The authors generated TCR beta cDNA through 5'RACE template switching with UMIs.

The J gene is TRBJ2-1, the V gene TRBV5-1, with 11 nucleotides matching TRBD2. The sample here was CD4+ T cells sorted from PBMCs, taken 11 to 12 days after vaccination. This TCR came from a man aged 50-60 years who received an inactivated influenza vaccine. This CDR3 reads CASSSGLAATYNEQFF. The DNA of the CDR3 is TGCGCCAGCAGCTCGGGACTAGCGGCCACCTACAATGAGCAGTTCTTC.